A selection of T cell receptor beta chains follows, all from one sample in a study of T cells after yellow fever vaccination. TCRdb processed the 5' RACE reads anew with MiXCR; each CDR3 protein has one entry. The data hold 300,000 to 350,000 distinct CDR3 sequences, with roughly 8.6% observed a single time. The source material was PBMCs, sampled around 45 days after the first yellow fever vaccination. Source of these receptors: a man aged 18 to 29 who received the YFV17D yellow fever vaccine. Both conserved end residues are part of each CDR3. The order of the fields is J gene, D gene, clone size, V gene, CDR3 protein, CDR3 DNA. A D gene is named only where the DNA matches it firmly. Clone size is stated in some rows and not others, as once, few, many or a class when expanded.

j_call: TRBJ2-5
d_call: NA
clone_size: few
v_call: TRBV20-1
cdr3_aa: CSARSPSDGSRETQYF
cdr3_nt: TGCAGTGCTAGATCTCCCTCGGACGGGTCCAGAGAGACCCAGTACTTC

j_call: TRBJ2-7
d_call: TRBD1
clone_size: NA
v_call: TRBV6-6
cdr3_aa: CASRHRGHYEQYF
cdr3_nt: TGTGCCAGCAGACACAGGGGGCACTACGAGCAGTACTTC

j_call: TRBJ1-5
d_call: NA
clone_size: NA
v_call: TRBV11-2
cdr3_aa: CASSAPGGVFGLVNQPQHF
cdr3_nt: TGTGCCAGCTCTGCCCCTGGCGGGGTCTTCGGGTTAGTTAATCAGCCCCAGCATTTT

j_call: TRBJ2-2
d_call: NA
clone_size: few
v_call: TRBV4-3
cdr3_aa: CASSQDWNGGELFF
cdr3_nt: TGCGCCAGCAGCCAAGATTGGAATGGCGGGGAGCTGTTTTTT

j_call: TRBJ1-1
d_call: NA
clone_size: few
v_call: TRBV27
cdr3_aa: CASSTRQTRLMNTEAFF
cdr3_nt: TGTGCCAGCAGCACTAGACAGACACGTCTCATGAACACTGAAGCTTTCTTT

j_call: TRBJ2-7
d_call: TRBD2
clone_size: many
v_call: TRBV7-2
cdr3_aa: CASSEGLAGGGYEQYF
cdr3_nt: TGTGCCAGCAGCGAGGGACTAGCGGGGGGCGGGTACGAGCAGTACTTC

j_call: TRBJ1-1
d_call: NA
clone_size: many
v_call: TRBV5-1
cdr3_aa: CASSLAGSRENTEAFF
cdr3_nt: TGCGCCAGCAGCTTGGCCGGCAGTCGAGAGAACACTGAAGCTTTCTTT

j_call: TRBJ2-1
d_call: NA
clone_size: few
v_call: TRBV7-9
cdr3_aa: CASSLSRDEQFF
cdr3_nt: TGTGCCAGCAGCTTATCGAGGGATGAGCAGTTCTTC

j_call: TRBJ2-1
d_call: NA
clone_size: NA
v_call: TRBV6-2/TRBV6-3
cdr3_aa: CASSYSNRGGDTATSYNEQFF
cdr3_nt: TGTGCCAGCAGTTACTCGAATAGAGGGGGGGACACAGCCACCTCCTACAATGAGCAGTTCTTC

j_call: TRBJ2-5
d_call: TRBD1
clone_size: NA
v_call: TRBV2
cdr3_aa: CASSERGRGETQYF
cdr3_nt: TGTGCCAGCAGTGAAAGGGGGCGAGGAGAGACCCAGTACTTC

j_call: TRBJ2-3
d_call: NA
clone_size: few
v_call: TRBV28
cdr3_aa: CASKHRDTQYF
cdr3_nt: TGTGCCAGCAAACACAGGGATACGCAGTATTTT

j_call: TRBJ2-5
d_call: TRBD1
clone_size: few
v_call: TRBV7-8
cdr3_aa: CASSLGATGGEETQYF
cdr3_nt: TGTGCCAGCAGCTTAGGGGCGACAGGGGGCGAAGAGACCCAGTACTTC

j_call: TRBJ2-6
d_call: NA
clone_size: NA
v_call: TRBV12-3/TRBV12-4
cdr3_aa: CASTPGDGANVLTF
cdr3_nt: TGTGCCAGCACCCCGGGGGATGGGGCCAACGTCCTGACTTTC

j_call: TRBJ2-3
d_call: NA
clone_size: NA
v_call: TRBV11-2
cdr3_aa: CASSSGDKPSTDTQYF
cdr3_nt: TGTGCCAGCAGCTCGGGGGACAAACCTAGCACAGATACGCAGTATTTT

j_call: TRBJ2-3
d_call: TRBD2
clone_size: NA
v_call: TRBV20-1
cdr3_aa: CSAAAWDYLTDTQYF
cdr3_nt: TGCAGTGCCGCAGCCTGGGACTATCTCACAGATACGCAGTATTTT

j_call: TRBJ2-4
d_call: TRBD1
clone_size: many
v_call: TRBV19
cdr3_aa: CASSSDRGGGVQYF
cdr3_nt: TGTGCCAGTAGCTCCGACAGGGGCGGAGGTGTTCAGTACTTC

j_call: TRBJ1-1
d_call: NA
clone_size: few
v_call: TRBV5-1
cdr3_aa: CASSNRAGGLNTEAFF
cdr3_nt: TGCGCCAGCAGCAACCGCGCGGGGGGCCTAAACACTGAAGCTTTCTTT

j_call: TRBJ1-2
d_call: NA
clone_size: few
v_call: TRBV12-3/TRBV12-4
cdr3_aa: CASNNLGQHYGYTF
cdr3_nt: TGTGCCAGCAATAACCTCGGACAGCACTATGGCTACACCTTC

j_call: TRBJ2-3
d_call: NA
clone_size: few
v_call: TRBV10-3
cdr3_aa: CAISGDNPFTDTQYF
cdr3_nt: TGTGCCATCAGTGGGGACAACCCTTTCACAGATACGCAGTATTTT

j_call: TRBJ2-1
d_call: NA
clone_size: NA
v_call: TRBV20-1
cdr3_aa: CSAGRGYNEQFF
cdr3_nt: TGCAGTGCTGGTAGGGGGTACAATGAGCAGTTCTTC

j_call: TRBJ1-2
d_call: NA
clone_size: NA
v_call: TRBV5-5
cdr3_aa: CASSLVYYGYTF
cdr3_nt: TGTGCCAGCAGCTTGGTTTACTATGGCTACACCTTC

j_call: TRBJ1-2
d_call: TRBD1
clone_size: few
v_call: TRBV12-3/TRBV12-4
cdr3_aa: CASRNRGSYGYTF
cdr3_nt: TGTGCCAGCAGAAACAGGGGCAGCTATGGCTACACCTTC

j_call: TRBJ2-3
d_call: TRBD2
clone_size: NA
v_call: TRBV7-2
cdr3_aa: CASSNQAGAITDTQYF
cdr3_nt: TGTGCCAGCAGCAACCAAGCGGGGGCTATCACAGATACGCAGTATTTT

j_call: TRBJ1-4
d_call: NA
clone_size: few
v_call: TRBV4-2
cdr3_aa: CASSPYGATNEKLFF
cdr3_nt: TGTGCCAGCAGCCCCTATGGGGCAACTAATGAAAAACTGTTTTTT

j_call: TRBJ2-7
d_call: NA
clone_size: few
v_call: TRBV7-2
cdr3_aa: CASGQGLGEQYF
cdr3_nt: TGTGCCAGCGGTCAGGGTCTGGGCGAGCAGTACTTC

j_call: TRBJ1-1
d_call: TRBD1
clone_size: few
v_call: TRBV3-1
cdr3_aa: CASSRESLTGGMDTEAFF
cdr3_nt: TGTGCCAGCAGCCGGGAGAGCCTGACAGGGGGCATGGACACTGAAGCTTTCTTT

j_call: TRBJ2-3
d_call: TRBD2
clone_size: NA
v_call: TRBV10-3
cdr3_aa: CATNGGGNTDTQYF
cdr3_nt: TGTGCCACCAACGGGGGGGGGAACACAGATACGCAGTATTTT

j_call: TRBJ1-2
d_call: NA
clone_size: few
v_call: TRBV10-2
cdr3_aa: CASSERGANLYGYTF
cdr3_nt: TGCGCCAGCAGTGAACGAGGGGCCAACCTTTATGGCTACACCTTC

j_call: TRBJ2-5
d_call: TRBD2
clone_size: many
v_call: TRBV5-4
cdr3_aa: CASSPAGETQYF
cdr3_nt: TGTGCCAGCAGTCCAGCGGGGGAGACCCAGTACTTC

j_call: TRBJ2-1
d_call: TRBD2
clone_size: few
v_call: TRBV24-1
cdr3_aa: CATSEPGLGSREQFF
cdr3_nt: TGTGCCACCAGTGAACCGGGACTAGGGTCTCGCGAGCAGTTCTTC

j_call: TRBJ2-2
d_call: NA
clone_size: few
v_call: TRBV9
cdr3_aa: CASSQTGQFSTGELFF
cdr3_nt: TGTGCCAGCAGCCAGACCGGACAGTTTTCCACCGGGGAGCTGTTTTTT

j_call: TRBJ2-7
d_call: TRBD2
clone_size: few
v_call: TRBV18
cdr3_aa: CASSPWTSGNYEQYF
cdr3_nt: TGTGCCAGCTCACCATGGACTAGCGGAAACTACGAGCAGTACTTC

j_call: TRBJ1-5
d_call: NA
clone_size: NA
v_call: TRBV6-1
cdr3_aa: CASSGGVSNQPQHF
cdr3_nt: TGTGCCAGCAGTGGGGGGGTCAGCAATCAGCCCCAGCATTTT

j_call: TRBJ2-2
d_call: NA
clone_size: many
v_call: TRBV7-2
cdr3_aa: CASSPTHGELFF
cdr3_nt: TGTGCCAGCAGCCCGACGCACGGGGAGCTGTTTTTT

j_call: TRBJ2-1
d_call: NA
clone_size: few
v_call: TRBV14
cdr3_aa: CASSPYLRGHEQFF
cdr3_nt: TGTGCCAGCAGCCCTTATCTCAGGGGTCATGAGCAGTTCTTC